This TCR beta chain emerged from a study of blood T cell repertoires in COVID-19. Study overall: Some COVID-19 samples were acute and others convalescent; all came from the United States, Italy and Spain.

This CDR3 spans 16 amino acids. Germline V gene lookup returns CDR1 SGHAT and CDR2 FQNNGV. The ends lost 2 bases at V and 3 bases at J; junction bases unmatched: 7. Cohort assignment relied on participant-reported clinical history. Original handling: Estimates of nucleated cell counts were drawn from the amplification of reference gene primers. The repertoire was sequenced with immunoSEQ multiplex PCR; TCRdb's copy has only in-frame clones and lacks some. From that table come the V and J calls and clone size; the DNA was used to work out D and trimming. The data contain some 510,000 clones, around 87% of them singletons.

This clonotype was sampled from a woman between 35 and 50 years old who had recovered from COVID-19. The rearrangement links TRBV11-2 to TRBJ2-4; 7 bases fit TRBD1. Input material: PBMCs or T cells enriched from blood (not recorded which). The CDR3 protein is CASSLTSQGDKNIQYF. CDR3 nucleotides: TGTGCCAGCAGCTTAACATCGCAGGGGGACAAAAACATTCAGTACTTC.